These 20 T cell receptor beta chains originate from one sample sequenced in a study of blood T cell repertoires in COVID-19. TCRdb's copy holds only in-frame clones and misses some; the assay was immunoSEQ multiplex PCR. Of roughly 170,000 clones listed, under 80% are singletons. The sample consisted of peripheral blood. Source of these receptors: a woman of 80 years or more with acute or convalescent COVID-19.

This chain links TRBV5-4 with TRBJ1-1, with TRBD1 as a possible D gene (6 bases). Germline V gene lookup returns CDR1 SGHNT and CDR2 YYREEE (reference sequence). The V gene lost 2 bases and the J gene lost 7 bases, with 18 bases spanning the gap. This CDR3 has 15 residues. The chain's CDR3 is CASSLGWQGNHEAFF. CDR3 nucleotide sequence: TGTGCCAGCAGCTTAGGTTGGCAGGGGAACCATGAAGCTTTCTTT. Full variable domain (outside the CDR3, taken from reference TRBV5-4 and TRBJ1-1): ETGVTQSPTHLIKTRGQQVTLRCSSQSGHNTVSWYQQALGQGPQFIFQYYREEENGRGNFPPRFSGLQFPNYSSELNVNALELDDSALYLCASSLGWQGNHEAFFGQGTRLTVV.

Points on this clone: Within the sample, other DNA sequences also encode this same CDR3. This rearrangement joins TRBV7-9 to TRBJ2-1; the D is unclear. The CDR3 totals 11 residues. Trimming left V 2 bases short and J 7 bases short, with 3 bases between. Germline loops: CDR1 SEHNR, CDR2 FQNEAQ (reference sequence). The chain's CDR3 is CASSLLNEQFF. Here the CDR3 DNA reads TGTGCCAGCAGCTTACTTAATGAGCAGTTCTTC.

This clone has only one observation. The chain carries TRBV19 and TRBJ1-1; 10 bases match TRBD1. The CDR3 has 15 amino acids. J gave up 1 base and V 4 bases, and 3 bases lay outside the gene matches. Germline assignment: CDR1 LNHDA and CDR2 SQIVND (reference sequence). DNA of the CDR3: TGTGCCAGTAGTACCAGACAGGGGGCGAACACTGAAGCTTTCTTT. As protein: CASSTRQGANTEAFF. The full variable domain, with the rest looked up from reference TRBV19 and TRBJ1-1, is DGGITQSPKYLFRKEGQNVTLSCEQNLNHDAMYWYRQDPGQGLRLIYYSQIVNDFQKGDIAEGYSVSREKKESFPLTVTSAQKNPTAFYLCASSTRQGANTEAFFGQGTRLTVV.

This clone came up a few times. Here the CDR3 reads CASSQDRGDTEAFF. CDR3 sequence (DNA): TGTGCCAGCAGTCAGGACAGGGGGGACACTGAAGCTTTCTTT. The gene calls are TRBV6-5 and TRBJ1-1; 10 positions agree with TRBD1. The germline CDR1 and CDR2 sequences are MNHEY and SVGAGI. V lost 5 bases to trimming and J lost 3 bases; unmatched junction nucleotides: 3. This CDR3 is 14 amino acids long.

This clone has just a few counts. This chain uses TRBV11-2 with TRBJ2-1; 11 bases fit TRBD2. The CDR3 length is 16 residues. After removal of 5 bases from V and 6 bases from J, the junction contained 9 bases not matched to a gene. Germline CDR1 and CDR2: SGHAT and FQNNGV. CDR3 coding DNA: TGTGCCAGCAGCCTTAATTCGGGACTAGCGGTCAATGAGCAGTTCTTC. Translating it yields CASSLNSGLAVNEQFF. The whole variable domain, filled in from reference TRBV11-2 and TRBJ2-1, reads EAGVAQSPRYKIIEKRQSVAFWCNPISGHATLYWYQQILGQGPKLLIQFQNNGVVDDSQLPKDRFSAERLKGVDSTLKIQPAKLEDSAVYLCASSLNSGLAVNEQFFGPGTRLTVL.

The rearrangement uses TRBV28 and TRBJ2-3, with 7 positions matching TRBD2. Trimming at V came to 6 bases and at J to 6 bases, leaving 9 bases not matched to a gene. CDR1 is MDHEN and CDR2 is SYDVKM in the germline V gene. CDR3 length: 14 amino acids. In DNA form, the CDR3 reads TGTGCCAGCAGCCCTCCCGGACTAGGGGATACGCAGTATTTT. It translates to CASSPPGLGDTQYF.

The chain recombines TRBV6-5 with TRBJ2-1; D not resolved. The ends were cut back, 2 bases at V and 2 bases at J, with 7 bases in the middle. CDR1 and CDR2 from the germline V gene are MNHEY and SVGAGI. This CDR3 comprises 14 residues. The CDR3 here is CASSYRQAYNEQFF. CDR3 sequence (DNA): TGTGCCAGCAGTTACAGGCAGGCCTACAATGAGCAGTTCTTC.

CDR3 amino acids: CASASRQGYGYTF. The CDR3 DNA sequence: TGCGCCAGCGCGTCGAGACAGGGCTATGGCTACACCTTC. The gene calls are TRBV5-1 and TRBJ1-2; 7 nucleotides agree with TRBD1. This CDR3 region has 13 residues. V trimming: 7 bases; J trimming: 4 bases; junction bases outside the gene matches: 7. Germline V gives CDR1 SGHRS, CDR2 YFSETQ. The full variable domain, in which reference TRBV5-1 and TRBJ1-2 provide the parts outside the CDR3, is KAGVTQTPRYLIKTRGQQVTLSCSPISGHRSVSWYQQTPGQGLQFLFEYFSETQRNKGNFPGRFSGRQFSNSRSEMNVSTLELGDSALYLCASASRQGYGYTFGSGTRLTVV.

This clone has a single count. The V call is TRBV6-5, the J call TRBJ2-7; the match to TRBD2 covers 7 bases. This CDR3 is built from 15 residues. V lost 2 bases and J lost 2; bases outside the gene matches: 6. Looked up from germline, CDR1 is MNHEY and CDR2 is SVGAGI. CDR3 DNA sequence: TGTGCCAGCAGTTACCTGACTAGCCGAACCTACGAGCAGTACTTC. Translating gives CASSYLTSRTYEQYF.

DNA for the CDR3: TGTGCCAGCAGTGAGTTCTCGGGGCTGGGGGGAAATCAGCCCCAGCATTTT. Encoded protein: CASSEFSGLGGNQPQHF. The gene calls are TRBV2 and TRBJ1-5; D is possibly TRBD1 (5 bases). Trimming took 3 bases from V and 4 from J, leaving 19 bases between them. This CDR3 region has 17 residues. The germline V gene has CDR1 SNHLY and CDR2 FYNNEI.

This chain joins TRBV7-2 and TRBJ2-7; 7 nucleotides agree with TRBD2. The CDR3 is 14 residues long. V gave up 1 base and J gave up 4 bases; unmatched junction bases: 4. CDR1 is SGHTA, CDR2 FQGNSA, per germline. DNA of the CDR3: TGTGCCAGCAGCTTAGGGGGGACTATATACGAGCAGTACTTC. This translates into CASSLGGTIYEQYF.

The J gene is TRBJ1-1, the V gene TRBV6-5; no clear D. The CDR3 runs 10 residues. V was pared by 8 bases and J by 5 bases, with 6 bases between. CDR1 and CDR2 (germline): MNHEY, SVGAGI. CDR3 sequence reads: CASRRTEAFF. CDR3 bases: TGTGCCAGCCGTCGGACTGAAGCTTTCTTT.

This chain links TRBV7-2 with TRBJ2-7; possible D gene TRBD2, 6 bases. Germline CDR1 reads SGHTA; CDR2 reads FQGNSA. Between the trimmed V and J ends, which lost 4 bases and 6 bases, there was a span of 16 bases. The CDR3 extends over 14 amino acids. CDR3: CASSSRGGAVEQYF. The CDR3 region has the DNA TGTGCCAGCAGCTCCCGAGGAGGGGCTGTCGAGCAGTACTTC.

In its sample, this clone was seen a few times. V is TRBV2 and J is TRBJ2-3; 10 positions match TRBD2. The germline V gene has CDR1 SNHLY and CDR2 FYNNEI. Losses at the gene ends were 5 bases for V and 2 bases for J; bases not matched to a gene: 4. This CDR3 is 15 amino acids long. CDR3 nucleotides: TGTGCCAGCAGTCCGAGCGGGGGGGACACAGATACGCAGTATTTT. Translation: CASSPSGGDTDTQYF.

This rearrangement joins TRBV7-2 to TRBJ2-3, with D hard to call. Deletions cut 5 bases from V and 2 bases from J, with 5 bases between. Germline V gene sequence: CDR1 SGHTA, CDR2 FQGNSA. The CDR3 length is 12 residues. The CDR3 sequence is CASSPFTDTQYF. The CDR3 DNA is TGTGCCAGCAGCCCATTCACAGATACGCAGTATTTT.

The chain links TRBV30 to TRBJ2-5, with D possibly matching TRBD2 (5 bases). Germline V gene lookup returns CDR1 GTSNPN and CDR2 SVGIG (reference sequence). Trimming removed 3 bases at V and 4 bases at J, with 6 bases between. This CDR3 contains 11 residues. CDR3 DNA: TGTGCCTGGAGCGGAGGAGAGACCCAGTACTTC. Its protein product is CAWSGGETQYF.

The gene calls are TRBV12-3 or TRBV12-4 and TRBJ1-4, with 9 bases identical to TRBD1. The CDR3 is 13 residues long. Trimming took 4 bases from V and 7 from J; bases not matched to a gene: 1. CDR3 coding DNA: TGTGCCAGCAGTTGGGACAGGGCTGAAAAACTGTTTTTT. It encodes CASSWDRAEKLFF.

The rearrangement joins TRBV5-1 to TRBJ2-7, with TRBD2 as a possible D gene (6 bases). With 0 bases removed from V and 0 bases from J, the gap between germline ends came to 13 bases. The V gene's germline CDR1 is SGHRS and CDR2 YFSETQ. The CDR3 has 16 residues. The chain's CDR3 is CASSLGNSGLSYEQYF. In DNA, the CDR3 is TGCGCCAGCAGCTTGGGCAATAGCGGACTCTCCTACGAGCAGTACTTC.

The genes are TRBV7-8 and TRBJ1-5; D might be TRBD1 (6 bases). Germline V gene data show CDR1 as SGHVS and CDR2 as FQNEAQ. There are 16 residues in the CDR3. The V gene lost 4 bases and the J gene lost 6 bases, with 19 bases spanning the gap. Here the CDR3 DNA reads TGTGCCAGCAGCTCGTGGGGGCAGGGCGGTAGTCAGCCCCAGCATTTT. It translates to CASSSWGQGGSQPQHF.

This rearrangement joins TRBV28 to TRBJ1-1; D gene ambiguous. The CDR3 runs to 12 residues. Germline V gene data show CDR1 as MDHEN and CDR2 as SYDVKM. Trimming pared 4 bases from V and 3 bases from J, leaving 6 bases between. The CDR3 sequence: CASSSSYTEAFF. The CDR3 DNA sequence: TGTGCCAGCAGTTCGAGTTACACTGAAGCTTTCTTT.